The T cell receptor beta chain under discussion was sequenced for a study of CD8 T cells in Susac syndrome (dated by TCRdb to about 2019). Looking at the study overall: Repertoire sequencing was used to test whether CD8+ T cell activation and differentiation in Susac syndrome was antigen driven. The study compared CD8+ T cell repertoire clonality among approximately twelve healthy donors, roughly 14 Susac syndrome patients and roughly 16 multiple sclerosis patients.

Note on this clonotype: The clone's antigen remains unknown. No base-level quality is on record; no much larger clone is a single base apart.

RNA was extracted using the RNeasy kit, and about 0.5 to 1 ug of the RNA was reverse transcribed with random hexamers. The immunoSEQ multiplex PCR assay, covering 54 Vbeta and 13 Jbeta segments, was used to amplify TCR beta CDR3 regions. PCR amplification bias was corrected using a synthetic template baseline for primer optimization and computational correction. As for the authors' bioinformatics: Reads were annotated to V, D and J genes according to IMGT and were analyzed with immunoSEQ Analyzer, with only productive sequences retained. To calculate clonality, Shannon entropy was normalized by log2 of the number of productive unique sequences and then subtracted from one. Public and private clones were assessed among the 100 most prevalent clones of each patient and control. A clone was defined as Susac-specific if it was absent from the healthy and MS cohorts, from around 960 published viral clones and from other ImmuneACCESS disease sequences. The public reads were quality trimmed at Q25 with fastp and then assembled into clones with MiXCR by TCRdb, keeping productive beta chains. Each record represents a unique CDR3 protein, reported with the most common genes and DNA among its rows. What appears here as the V and J calls and clone size reflects TCRdb's work, not the paper's. This sample lists roughly 150,000 distinct CDR3 sequences; less than 97% were detected once. The ten largest clones add up to 0.14% to 0.15% of the sample.

The CDR3 holds 16 amino acids from the cysteine to the phenylalanine. The CDR3 DNA has 48 bases and is translated from base 1. CDR1 is given as SGHRS and CDR2 as YFSETQ, both from the germline V gene. V trim: 4 bases; J trim: 5 bases; unmatched bases: 11. Peripheral blood CD8+ and CD4+ T cells from healthy donors, Susac syndrome patients and multiple sclerosis patients were profiled by high-throughput TCR beta sequencing. The multiple sclerosis controls were treatment-naive patients who had stable or active relapsing-remitting disease and met the revised McDonald criteria. Bulk CD8+ and CD4+ T cells were purified by magnetic negative isolation, whereas CD8+ TEMRA cells were enriched by FACS. Blood was collected in EDTA tubes and processed within 24 hours, with PBMCs isolated through density gradient centrifugation. PBMCs intended for TCR sequencing were cryopreserved in liquid nitrogen and thawed later in a water bath at 37 degrees C. The sorted or isolated CD4+, CD8+ and CD8+ TEMRA cells reached a purity of at least 90%.

Overall study outcomes, separate from this receptor: The number of individuals in the TCR sequencing and HLA analysis was acknowledged as relatively small.

The chain couples TRBV5-1 to TRBJ2-5; a stretch of 10 junction bases matches TRBD2. Sequencing was performed on CD8+ T cells from PBMCs. The sequence came from a human donor with multiple sclerosis. The nucleotides read TGCGCCAGCAGCGTTTGGACTAGCGGCCTGAGTGAGACCCAGTACTTC. Its product reads: CASSVWTSGLSETQYF.